The 13 T cell receptor beta chains below come from one sample, sequenced in a study of OX40 agonist ivuxolimab in advanced cancers. Produced via immunoSEQ multiplex PCR; TCRdb's table is partial and in-frame only. The sample carries about 40,000 clones, roughly 88% recorded once. The material was CD4+ or CD8+ T cells sorted from blood, obtained in a trial of the OX40 agonist ivuxolimab. All receptors come from an adult with an advanced solid tumor such as melanoma, head and neck, liver or kidney cancer.

The chain is built from TRBV9 and TRBJ2-7, with D maybe TRBD1 (6 bases). The CDR3 is made up of 14 amino acids. Germline V gene lookup returns CDR1 SGDLS and CDR2 YYNGEE. The V end lost 4 bases, the J end lost 1 base, and 12 bases lay between the germline ends. The CDR3, as DNA: TGTGCCAGCAGCCAGGGGTCTCTATCCTACGAGCAGTACTTC. Its protein is CASSQGSLSYEQYF.

CDR3 in amino acids: CASSILSSGGSYEQYF. For the CDR3, the DNA is TGTGCCAGTAGTATCCTTTCTAGCGGGGGCTCCTACGAGCAGTACTTC. The chain carries TRBV19 and TRBJ2-7, with 10 bases fitting TRBD2. With 3 bases clipped from V and 0 bases from J, the junction kept 5 bases outside the gene matches. The length of the CDR3 is 16 residues. The germline CDR1 and CDR2 sequences are LNHDA and SQIVND (reference sequence).

CDR3 protein: CASSVASGPTYEQYF. The CDR3 DNA is TGTGCCAGCAGCGTAGCTAGCGGACCAACCTACGAGCAGTACTTC. The V gene is TRBV9, the J gene TRBJ2-7; 7 bases match TRBD2. CDR1 and CDR2 from the germline V gene are SGDLS and YYNGEE. V shed 0 bases, J shed 2 bases, and the junction held 5 bases outside the gene matches. The CDR3 has 15 amino acids.

The rearrangement links TRBV11-2 to TRBJ2-7, with 11 nucleotides matching TRBD2. Germline lookup yields CDR1 SGHAT and CDR2 FQNNGV. V dropped 4 bases and J dropped 1; count of bases not matched to a gene: 6. The CDR3 covers 16 residues. CDR3 coding DNA: TGTGCCAGCAGCTCCCCAACTAGCGGGAGATCCTACGAGCAGTACTTC. As protein: CASSSPTSGRSYEQYF.

The gene calls are TRBV7-6 and TRBJ2-5; D perhaps matches TRBD1 (6 bases). The closer fit of TRBJ2-7 to the DNA end suggests the J call may be wrong. The CDR3 is made up of 13 amino acids. The germline CDR1 and CDR2 sequences are SGHVS and FNYEAQ. CDR3 sequence reads: CASSPGQTYEQYF. The CDR3 DNA follows: TGTGCCAGCAGTCCTGGACAGACCTACGAGCAGTACTTC.

This chain connects TRBV7-8 to TRBJ2-7, with 10 bases identical to TRBD1. With V trimmed by 5 bases and J by 2 bases, 6 bases remained unmatched. CDR1 and CDR2 (germline): SGHVS, FQNEAQ. The CDR3 extends over 15 amino acids. The CDR3 sequence: CASSEGTGVPYEQYF. The CDR3 DNA reads as TGTGCCAGCAGCGAGGGGACAGGGGTCCCCTACGAGCAGTACTTC.

The chain links TRBV4-1 to TRBJ2-1, with TRBD2 identical over 7 bases. The CDR3 is made up of 17 amino acids. V gave up 2 bases and J gave up 0 bases; unmatched junction bases: 7. Germline V CDR1 and CDR2: MGHRA, YSYEKL. Here the CDR3 reads CASSQRNSGFSYNEQFF. The CDR3 DNA is TGCGCCAGCAGCCAAAGGAATAGCGGGTTCTCCTACAATGAGCAGTTCTTC.

The chain links TRBV7-9 to TRBJ1-2, with 9 bases aligning to TRBD1. V lost 10 bases and J lost 4; bases outside the gene matches: 25. The germline V gene encodes CDR1 SEHNR and CDR2 FQNEAQ (reference sequence). This CDR3 is built from 19 residues. In DNA, the CDR3 is TGTGCCACCCTCGGCTCCATCAACGGGACAGGGAATGGAGTCTATGGCTACACCTTC. Translated: CATLGSINGTGNGVYGYTF.

This chain uses TRBV9 with TRBJ1-4, with TRBD1 as a possible D gene (6 bases). Per germline, CDR1 SGDLS and CDR2 YYNGEE. The CDR3 runs 15 residues. V dropped 0 bases and J dropped 8 bases, with 14 bases sitting between them. The CDR3 region has the DNA TGTGCCAGCAGCGTAGAAGCAGGGGTGGAGGAAAAACTGTTTTTT. Its protein is CASSVEAGVEEKLFF.

The V and J genes are TRBV28 and TRBJ1-2, with D unresolved. The CDR3 covers 15 residues. With 3 bases removed from V and 4 bases from J, the gap between germline ends came to 15 bases. The germline CDR1 and CDR2 sequences are MDHEN and SYDVKM. This CDR3 is CASSFVSIRSYGYTF. The CDR3, as DNA: TGTGCCAGCAGTTTCGTGTCGATAAGATCCTATGGCTACACCTTC.

The sample holds a few counts of this clone. The genes are TRBV9 and TRBJ1-5, with 11 bases that match TRBD1. The CDR3 is 16 amino acids. V shed 4 bases and J 3 bases; nucleotides not matched to a gene: 6. Germline lookup yields CDR1 SGDLS and CDR2 YYNGEE. CDR3 in DNA: TGTGCCAGCAGCCCAGGACAGGGGGCGCTCAATCAGCCCCAGCATTTT. This sequence encodes CASSPGQGALNQPQHF.

V and J are TRBV9 and TRBJ2-2; TRBD1 matches at 9 bases. Germline trimming cut 4 bases from V and 6 bases from J; bases unmatched to any gene: 4. Germline CDR1 reads SGDLS; CDR2 reads YYNGEE. The CDR3 runs to 14 residues. The CDR3 DNA follows: TGTGCCAGCAGCCCAACAGGGGGCCCCGGGGAGCTGTTTTTT. Translating gives CASSPTGGPGELFF.

The chain has TRBV27 and TRBJ1-1; D call uncertain. V dropped 0 bases and J dropped 7 bases, with 15 bases sitting between them. The germline gives CDR1 MNHEY, CDR2 SMNVEV (reference sequence). This CDR3 has 15 residues. Written as DNA, the CDR3 is TGTGCCAGCAGTTTATCTTTTCAATGGGCTGTTGAAGCTTTCTTT. The encoded protein is CASSLSFQWAVEAFF.